The clone carrying this T cell receptor (beta chain) has a handful of counts. Antigen specificity is unknown. MiXCR, run by TCRdb on the RACE reads, gives a single entry per CDR3 protein. The table includes 95,000 or so distinct CDR3 sequences, roughly an eighth detected once. This entry belongs to a study of human T cells and chemical hapten exposure. Across the study: Each patient's scalp received weekly diphenylcyclopropenone throughout the approximately 24-week study. Alopecia universalis, totalis or areata was present in patients who were mostly female.

General study points: Correlating positively with patch test score were the PT1 expanded TCR counts.

Time point reported: patch test 2, 6 weeks after DPC sensitization. Regarding treatment: therapeutic diphenylcyclopropenone sensitization with weekly scalp DPC. Phlebotomy was performed prior to application of every patch test. This TCR came from a middle-aged woman with alopecia areata. Some clones in this sample may be carry-over from other donors' samples. Sequenced here: whole blood, sampled in connection with sensitization to the hapten diphenylcyclopropenone (DPC).

The CDR3 sequence: CASKITGGFNQPQHF. CDR3 nucleotides: TGTGCCAGCAAGATAACAGGGGGCTTCAATCAGCCCCAGCATTTT. This chain joins TRBV6-2 or TRBV6-3 and TRBJ1-5; the match to TRBD1 covers 9 bases. The CDR3 totals 15 residues. The V and J ends lost 7 bases and 3 bases, in that order; junction bases with no gene match: 7. Germline V gene lookup returns CDR1 MNHEY and CDR2 SVGEGT.